A selection of T cell receptor beta chains follows, all from one sample in a study of lung T cells in sarcoidosis with Löfgren's syndrome. TCRdb reprocessed the reads with MiXCR, giving one entry per CDR3 protein. The table records 15,000 to 20,000 distinct CDR3 sequences, roughly 20% of them present only once. Sequenced: CD4+ T cells from PBMCs. These TCRs come from a human donor with sarcoidosis (Löfgren's syndrome or another form), or a control subject (not recorded which). Both conserved end residues are part of each CDR3. A D gene is named only where the DNA matches it firmly. Size tells how often a clone was seen (once, few, many) or the class of an expanded clone, and some rows leave it out.

clone_size	d_call	v_call	j_call	cdr3_nt	cdr3_aa
.	.	TRBV11-2	TRBJ1-1	TGTGCCAGCAGCTTAGTTTCGGCTAACACTGAAGCTTTCTTT	CASSLVSANTEAFF
few	TRBD1	TRBV20-1	TRBJ2-7	TGCAGTGTTCTCCTGCCGGGACAGGGGGCATACGAGCAGTACTTC	CSVLLPGQGAYEQYF
many	.	TRBV4-2	TRBJ2-7	TGTGCCAGCAGCCAAGATTTTCCGGAGTGGTTAGTTTACGAGCAGTACTTC	CASSQDFPEWLVYEQYF
.	.	TRBV4-2	TRBJ2-6	TGTGCCAGCAGCCAAGACGGAGGGTTTGGGGCCAACGTCCTGACTTTC	CASSQDGGFGANVLTF
medium-sized	.	TRBV6-1	TRBJ1-2	TGTGCCAGCAGTTTTCACAGATCCTATGGCTACACCTTC	CASSFHRSYGYTF
.	.	TRBV12-3/TRBV12-4	TRBJ2-5	TGTGCCAGCAGCTCAGGGGTGGCCCAAGAGACCCAGTACTTC	CASSSGVAQETQYF
medium-sized	.	TRBV6-1	TRBJ2-7	TGTGCCAGCAGGAGACAGGTACTCACCTACGAGCAGTACTTC	CASRRQVLTYEQYF
.	TRBD1	TRBV30	TRBJ2-3	TGTGCCTGGAGTCGGGACAGGGGGGTAGATACGCAGTATTTT	CAWSRDRGVDTQYF
many	TRBD2	TRBV5-1	TRBJ2-1	TGCGCCAGCAGCTTGGAAGGACTAGCGAGTGAGCAGTTCTTC	CASSLEGLASEQFF
many	.	TRBV28	TRBJ2-3	TGTGCCAGCAGTTTAGGACAGTGGGATAATACGCAGTATTTT	CASSLGQWDNTQYF
many	TRBD2	TRBV3-1	TRBJ2-1	TGTGCCAGCAGCCAAGGGGCGGGAGGGATCAATGAGCAGTTCTTC	CASSQGAGGINEQFF
medium-sized	TRBD1	TRBV27	TRBJ1-6	TGTGCCAGCAAGGACAGGGGTGGCTCACCCCTCCACTTT	CASKDRGGSPLHF
many	.	TRBV18	TRBJ1-1	TGTGCCAGCTCACCAGGAACCAAGGGGAACACTGAAGCTTTCTTT	CASSPGTKGNTEAFF
many	TRBD1	TRBV28	TRBJ2-7	TGTGCCACCTGGGCGGGTGGACAGGGGAACGAGCAGTACTTC	CATWAGGQGNEQYF